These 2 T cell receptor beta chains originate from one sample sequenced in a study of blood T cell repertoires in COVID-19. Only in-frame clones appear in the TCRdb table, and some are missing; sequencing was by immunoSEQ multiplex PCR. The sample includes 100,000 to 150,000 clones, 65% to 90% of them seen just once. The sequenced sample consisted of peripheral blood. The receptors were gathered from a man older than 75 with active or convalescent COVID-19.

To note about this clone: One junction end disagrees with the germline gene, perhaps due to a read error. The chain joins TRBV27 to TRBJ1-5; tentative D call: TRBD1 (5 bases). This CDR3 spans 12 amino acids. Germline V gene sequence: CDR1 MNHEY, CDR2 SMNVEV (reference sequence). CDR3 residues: CASSLLGGPSFF. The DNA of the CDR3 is TGTGCCAGCAGTTTGTTGGGGGGTCCCTCCTTCTTT.

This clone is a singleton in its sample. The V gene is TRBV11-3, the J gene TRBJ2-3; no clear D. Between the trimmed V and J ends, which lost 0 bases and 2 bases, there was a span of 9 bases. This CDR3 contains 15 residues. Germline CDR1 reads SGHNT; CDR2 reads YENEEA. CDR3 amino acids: CASSLDPGLTDTQYF. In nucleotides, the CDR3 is TGTGCCAGCAGCTTAGATCCGGGTCTCACAGATACGCAGTATTTT.